The entry that follows covers one T cell receptor beta chain sequence. Its antigen is currently unknown. The data belong to a study of blood T cells in healthy people across ages. It was with a sample-barcoded 5' primer and a J-beta primer mix that a second PCR of roughly 7 to 12 cycles was run. TCRdb itself ran the 5' RACE reads through MiXCR, one entry per CDR3 protein. The table has around 520,000 distinct CDR3 sequences, about a quarter seen once. Study-level results: Total diversity from one million sequenced T cells was likely underestimated.

V was clipped by 4 bases and J by 4 bases; unmatched bases: 3. From germline, CDR1 is ENHRY and CDR2 SYGVKD. This CDR3 contains 13 residues. The same sample was also studied in work on T cells of mothers and their children. As that report states: The study recruited a few healthy Caucasian mothers and their six children as donors. Related mother-child pairs showed slightly higher but non-significant overlap than unrelated pairs.

This TCR came from a boy between 2 and 15 years old in good health. The V and J genes are TRBV10-3 and TRBJ2-5; TRBD1 matches 7 bases. Material: blood. The CDR3 DNA is TGTGCCATCAGTGGTACAGGGGCAGAGACCCAGTACTTC. As protein: CAISGTGAETQYF.